Shown below are 26 T cell receptor beta chains from a single sample sequenced in a study of shared clonotypes between healthy human individuals. Selected positively for CCR7 and CD45RO-negative, naive CD8 cells excluded terminally differentiated effector memory CD45RA+ cells. Clones were sequenced by immunoSEQ multiplex PCR, and TCRdb holds only the in-frame ones, with some missing. The sample includes roughly 890,000 clones, 80% to 95% of them seen just once. The specimen was naive CD8+ T cells sorted from blood. The receptors stem from a man aged 25-40 years in good health.

The rearrangement joins TRBV5-1 to TRBJ2-7; 10 nucleotides align to TRBD1. The germline gives CDR1 SGHRS, CDR2 YFSETQ. Unmatched junction bases numbered 16, after V lost 4 bases and J lost 9 bases. This CDR3 is 16 amino acids long. The CDR3 is CASSPPVGTGVYGQYF. The DNA of the CDR3 is TGCGCCAGCAGCCCCCCGGTTGGGACAGGGGTATATGGGCAGTACTTC.

The chain links TRBV7-9 to TRBJ1-2, with D tentatively TRBD1 (5 bases). Trimming removed 1 base at V and 2 bases at J, with 14 bases between. Germline-derived CDR1 and CDR2 are SEHNR and FQNEAQ (reference sequence). The CDR3 covers 16 residues. Written as DNA, the CDR3 is TGTGCCAGCAGCTTAGGAGAAGGGGTGGGGAACTATGGCTACACCTTC. Translated: CASSLGEGVGNYGYTF.

This clone was found once. J is TRBJ1-5 and V is TRBV7-8; D remains unclear. The CDR3 has 18 amino acids. Trimming left V 0 bases short and J 2 bases short, with 17 bases between. Germline assignment: CDR1 SGHVS and CDR2 FQNEAQ. CDR3 in amino acids: CASSLAPPMGSGNQPQHF. The CDR3 region has the DNA TGTGCCAGCAGCTTAGCTCCGCCGATGGGGTCGGGCAATCAGCCCCAGCATTTT.

The V call is TRBV13, the J call TRBJ2-1, with a possible D match to TRBD2 (5 bases). The CDR3 sequence is 14 residues long. Trimming left V 6 bases short and J 8 bases short, with 17 bases between. Germline V CDR1 and CDR2: PRHDT, FYEKMQ (reference sequence). The CDR3 loop reads CASSPGSGDDEQFF. DNA of the CDR3: TGTGCCAGCAGTCCGGGATCCGGCGACGATGAGCAGTTCTTC.

This rearrangement joins TRBV10-2 to TRBJ2-1, with D uncertain. There are 15 residues in the CDR3. Germline V CDR1 and CDR2: WSHSY, SAAADI. The V end lost 4 bases, the J end lost 2 bases, and 12 bases lay between the germline ends. The CDR3 protein is CASSVLGPPYNEQFF. CDR3 bases: TGCGCCAGCAGTGTCCTGGGTCCACCCTACAATGAGCAGTTCTTC.

The chain joins TRBV10-1 to TRBJ2-1; 10 nucleotides match TRBD2. Germline loops: CDR1 WNHNN, CDR2 SYGVQD (reference sequence). This CDR3 spans 13 amino acids. J lost 5 bases, V lost 8 bases, and 3 bases had no gene match. CDR3 loop: CASSGLADNEQFF. CDR3 DNA sequence: TGCGCCAGCTCCGGACTAGCGGACAATGAGCAGTTCTTC.

The chain links TRBV13 to TRBJ1-1; TRBD1 might be the D (6 bases). This CDR3 is 13 amino acids long. V lost 5 bases to trimming and J lost 5 bases, with 12 bases between them. The V gene's germline CDR1 is PRHDT and CDR2 FYEKMQ (reference sequence). DNA of the CDR3: TGTGCCAGCAGCCCAACAGGGCCTACTGAAGCTTTCTTT. Translating gives CASSPTGPTEAFF. The whole variable domain, remainder taken from reference TRBV13 and TRBJ1-1, is AAGVIQSPRHLIKEKRETATLKCYPIPRHDTVYWYQQGPGQDPQFLISFYEKMQSDKGSIPDRFSAQQFSDYHSELNMSSLELGDSALYFCASSPTGPTEAFFGQGTRLTVV.

V usage is TRBV6-1 and J usage is TRBJ2-5, with TRBD2 matching 7 bases. CDR1 and CDR2 from the germline V gene are MNHNS and SASEGT. The trim removed 7 bases at V and 7 bases at J, leaving 15 bases unmatched. This CDR3 is built from 15 residues. CDR3 sequence (DNA): TGTGCCAGCACCGACGGGGCTAGCGGCCCCCGGACCCAGTACTTC. Translation gives CASTDGASGPRTQYF.

J is TRBJ2-7 and V is TRBV28; 10 bases fit TRBD2. Germline lookup yields CDR1 MDHEN and CDR2 SYDVKM. V shed 2 bases and J 0 bases; nucleotides not matched to a gene: 7. CDR3 length: 17 residues. The CDR3 region has the DNA TGTGCCAGCAGTTTAACTTCCGCTAGCGGGAGCTCCTACGAGCAGTACTTC. Its translation: CASSLTSASGSSYEQYF.

This rearrangement joins TRBV7-6 to TRBJ1-1; unclear D gene. Per germline, CDR1 SGHVS and CDR2 FNYEAQ. The V end was cut by 8 bases, the J end by 4 bases, with 14 bases between. The CDR3 covers 13 residues. The CDR3 DNA reads TGTGCCAGCTCCCTGAGCGTAGTCACTGAAGCTTTCTTT. This sequence encodes CASSLSVVTEAFF.

The chain combines TRBV20-1 with TRBJ2-1; 7 bases line up with TRBD1. The CDR3 extends over 11 amino acids. J lost 9 bases, V lost 4 bases, and 3 bases had no gene match. CDR1 and CDR2 (germline): DFQATT, SNEGSKA (reference sequence). The CDR3, as DNA: TGCAGTGCTAAGGGGGCTAGTGAGCAGTTCTTC. Protein: CSAKGASEQFF.

The chain joins TRBV15 to TRBJ2-5; D is ambiguous. From germline, CDR1 is LNHNV and CDR2 YYDKDF (reference sequence). The CDR3 is made up of 13 amino acids. V shed 7 bases and J shed 5 bases, with 14 bases lying between them. DNA of the CDR3: TGTGCCACCACTACAAAAAGTCAGGAGACCCAGTACTTC. This gives the protein CATTTKSQETQYF.

This chain links TRBV5-1 with TRBJ2-7; 10 bases fit TRBD2. Germline lookup yields CDR1 SGHRS and CDR2 YFSETQ. V trimming: 0 bases; J trimming: 3 bases; junction bases outside the gene matches: 12. The CDR3 sequence is 18 residues long. The CDR3, as DNA: TGCGCCAGCAGCTTGGCTCCCCTAGCGGGAGAACTTATCTACGAGCAGTACTTC. This encodes CASSLAPLAGELIYEQYF.

The V call is TRBV11-2, the J call TRBJ2-7; tentative D call: TRBD1 (6 bases). The CDR3 is 15 residues long. In germline, CDR1 is SGHAT, CDR2 FQNNGV. Trimming took off 6 bases at V and 0 bases at J, with 15 bases between the two ends. CDR3 coding DNA: TGTGCCAGCAGTAATCCGCGGACAGCCTCCTACGAGCAGTACTTC. Translating gives CASSNPRTASYEQYF.

The chain is built from TRBV6-6 and TRBJ2-7; D not resolved. The CDR3 length is 15 residues. Trimming stripped 5 bases from V and 4 bases from J, with 18 bases between. The germline CDR1 and CDR2 sequences are MNHNY and SVGAGI (reference sequence). DNA for the CDR3: TGTGCCAGCAGTGGAGTTACTGGCACTCCATACGAGCAGTACTTC. Translated: CASSGVTGTPYEQYF.

This chain uses TRBV5-5 with TRBJ2-7, with D maybe TRBD2 (5 bases). Trimming took off 4 bases at V and 3 bases at J, with 14 bases between the two ends. Germline lookup yields CDR1 SGHKS and CDR2 YYEKEE (reference sequence). The CDR3 length is 14 residues. CDR3 coding DNA: TGTGCCAGCAGCCCAGCGGCAGGCCACTACGAGCAGTACTTC. Its protein is CASSPAAGHYEQYF.

The chain has TRBV19 and TRBJ1-2; D uncertain. The germline V gene encodes CDR1 LNHDA and CDR2 SQIVND (reference sequence). CDR3 length: 17 residues. V lost 7 bases and J lost 6, with 27 bases in between. The CDR3 bases are TGTGCCAGTAACAGAGCGACTCATAAAGGAGAGGCTGATGGCTACACCTTC. As protein: CASNRATHKGEADGYTF.

CDR3 in amino acids: CSSLGSGTNQETQYF. DNA of the CDR3: TGCAGCTCACTGGGTAGCGGGACTAACCAAGAGACCCAGTACTTC. The chain has TRBV29-1 and TRBJ2-5; the match to TRBD2 covers 8 bases. CDR3 length: 15 residues. Per the germline V gene, CDR1 is SQVTM and CDR2 is ANQGSEA. V trimming: 8 bases; J trimming: 0 bases; junction bases outside the gene matches: 11.

V gene TRBV6-1 combines with J gene TRBJ2-7; D gene uncertain. The ends were cut back, 5 bases at V and 4 bases at J, with 9 bases in the middle. Germline CDR1 and CDR2: MNHNS and SASEGT. There are 12 residues in the CDR3. CDR3 coding DNA: TGTGCCAGCAGTCACCCGGTTTACGAGCAGTACTTC. This codes for CASSHPVYEQYF.

This chain joins TRBV20-1 and TRBJ2-1, with unresolved D. The CDR3 contains 11 residues. The V gene's germline CDR1 is DFQATT and CDR2 SNEGSKA (reference sequence). V lost 6 bases and J 4 bases, leaving 7 bases between the germline ends. The CDR3: CSASWYNEQFF. Here the CDR3 DNA reads TGCAGTGCATCCTGGTACAATGAGCAGTTCTTC.

This clone was found a few times. V gene TRBV29-1 combines with J gene TRBJ1-2; possibly TRBD1 for D (5 bases). Germline CDR1 is SQVTM and CDR2 is ANQGSEA. The CDR3 length is 13 residues. V was pared by 4 bases and J by 4 bases, with 13 bases between. Written as DNA, the CDR3 is TGCAGCGTTGGTCCTGACAGATCCTATGGCTACACCTTC. Its protein is CSVGPDRSYGYTF.

The genes are TRBV14 and TRBJ2-1; 7 bases align to TRBD2. V shed 0 bases, J shed 12 bases, and the junction held 8 bases outside the gene matches. Germline CDR1 SGHDN, CDR2 FVKESK. The CDR3 contains 14 residues. In DNA form, the CDR3 reads TGTGCCAGCAGCCAAGAAGGCGGGAGCTCGGGGCAGTTCTTC. This sequence encodes CASSQEGGSSGQFF.

The rearrangement uses TRBV28 and TRBJ1-1; 8 bases are shared with TRBD1. The CDR3 covers 17 residues. From germline, CDR1 is MDHEN and CDR2 SYDVKM. J gave up 1 base and V 6 bases, and 13 bases lay outside the gene matches. This CDR3 is CASRTSGTGRTNTEAFF. CDR3 DNA: TGTGCCAGCAGAACGTCCGGGACAGGTAGGACGAACACTGAAGCTTTCTTT.

This chain uses TRBV30 with TRBJ2-5, with TRBD1 identical over 8 bases. The CDR3 covers 12 residues. Per the germline V gene, CDR1 is GTSNPN and CDR2 is SVGIG (reference sequence). V gave up 5 bases and J gave up 4 bases; unmatched junction bases: 3. The CDR3 coding sequence is TGTGCCTGGGGACAGGGAGGAGAGACCCAGTACTTC. As protein: CAWGQGGETQYF.

This chain uses TRBV7-6 with TRBJ1-1; D is perhaps TRBD1 (6 bases). Germline V gene lookup returns CDR1 SGHVS and CDR2 FNYEAQ. V was clipped by 4 bases and J by 12 bases, with 15 bases between them. This CDR3 contains 12 residues. This chain's CDR3 is CASSSLKGGTFF. CDR3 DNA: TGTGCCAGCAGCTCCCTAAAAGGGGGAACTTTCTTT.

The V and J genes are TRBV29-1 and TRBJ2-1; D may be TRBD1 or TRBD2 (5 bases each). The CDR3 contains 14 residues. From germline, CDR1 is SQVTM and CDR2 ANQGSEA. Trimming pared 6 bases from V and 7 bases from J, leaving 19 bases between. CDR3 sequence: CSVRENRIFNEQFF. The CDR3 bases are TGCAGCGTCAGGGAGAACCGGATTTTTAATGAGCAGTTCTTC.